This T cell receptor beta chain was retrieved from a study of PD-1 blockade in classical Hodgkin lymphoma. Background on the study: Patients in the cohort were put on intravenous nivolumab, 3 mg/kg every 2 weeks.

This CDR3 has 13 residues. V was cut by 3 bases and J by 4 bases, with 7 bases left in between. The germline CDR1 and CDR2 sequences are SGHTA and FQGNSA. The time point denotes: cycle 4 day 1 (C4D1), after five to seven weeks of nivolumab. Every patient experienced relapse after autologous stem cell transplantation, and brentuximab vedotin exposure varied. Sequenced by immunoSEQ multiplex PCR; TCRdb stores in-frame clones only, minus some. The sample has roughly 60,000 clones, around nine tenths seen once. This TCR derives from a human donor with classical Hodgkin lymphoma. The sequenced sample was peripheral blood mononuclear cells (PBMCs), obtained before the fourth cycle of nivolumab. The chain links TRBV7-2 to TRBJ1-5; no clear D gene. The CDR3 nucleotides read TGTGCCAGCAGCTTCGCCCAAAATCAGCCCCAGCATTTT. It translates to CASSFAQNQPQHF.